The 23 T cell receptor beta chains listed next were all sequenced from one sample in a study of CD8 T cells in ankylosing spondylitis. TCRdb independently ran MiXCR on the 5' RACE reads; one entry per CDR3 protein. The data contain a few hundred thousand distinct CDR3 sequences, roughly a tenth of them singletons. Sequencing was carried out using blood, either unsorted or a sorted T cell fraction (not recorded which). The receptors come from a male donor with ankylosing spondylitis or in good health (not recorded which).

This clonotype came up many times. V gene TRBV20-1 combines with J gene TRBJ2-1; the match to TRBD2 covers 9 bases. The CDR3 totals 15 residues. CDR1 and CDR2 from the germline V gene are DFQATT and SNEGSKA (reference sequence). V was clipped by 0 bases and J by 4 bases; unmatched bases: 4. The CDR3 DNA is TGCAGTGCTAGAGATTTGACTAGCGGTTACAATGAGCAGTTCTTC. Protein: CSARDLTSGYNEQFF.

This clonotype was counted many times. The chain joins TRBV12-3 or TRBV12-4 to TRBJ1-2; the D is unclear. The CDR3 covers 13 residues. The V gene lost 6 bases and the J gene lost 5 bases, with 13 bases spanning the gap. For the CDR3, the DNA is TGTGCCAGCAGCTTTGGGGAAGGGTATGGCTACACCTTC. Translated: CASSFGEGYGYTF.

Notes on this clonotype: This could be a read error, since a much larger clone is one nucleotide away. The chain combines TRBV12-3 or TRBV12-4 with TRBJ2-2; 7 positions match TRBD1. The CDR3 has 15 amino acids. CDR3 in DNA: TGTGTCAGCAGACGGGACAGCCAATACACCGGGGAGCTGTTTTTT. It yields the protein CVSRRDSQYTGELFF.

In its sample, this clonotype was seen many times. This chain joins TRBV12-3 or TRBV12-4 and TRBJ2-1, with a tentative D call TRBD1 (6 bases). This CDR3 spans 16 amino acids. Trimming stripped 6 bases from V and 3 bases from J, with 18 bases between. Here the CDR3 DNA reads TGTGCCAGCAGGAGCAATACGGGACAAAACTACAATGAGCAGTTCTTC. It encodes CASRSNTGQNYNEQFF.

This clonotype was counted many times. The rearrangement links TRBV9 to TRBJ1-1; possibly TRBD1 for D (6 bases). The CDR3 length is 15 residues. V lost 3 bases to trimming and J lost 0 bases, with 12 bases between them. Germline lookup yields CDR1 SGDLS and CDR2 YYNGEE. The CDR3 nucleotides read TGTGCCAGCAGCGCTCAACAGGGTATGAACACTGAAGCTTTCTTT. Residues: CASSAQQGMNTEAFF.

As concerns this clonotype: A much larger clone lies one base from this, so it may be a read error. V is TRBV14 and J is TRBJ1-3; D uncertain. CDR3 length equals 17 residues. Per the germline V gene, CDR1 is SGHDN and CDR2 is FVKESK. The chain's CDR3 is CASSPTIFDFSGNTVYF. The CDR3 DNA sequence: TGTGCCAGCAGCCCTACGATATTCGACTTCTCTGGAAACACCGTATATTTT.

This clonotype was detected only a few times. The J gene is TRBJ2-1, the V gene TRBV10-2, with 9 bases that match TRBD2. Germline-derived CDR1 and CDR2 are WSHSY and SAAADI. The trim removed 5 bases at V and 10 bases at J, leaving 12 bases unmatched. The CDR3 loop spans 15 amino acids. CDR3 nucleotide sequence: TGCGCCAGCAGTTCCCCGCTAGCGGGGTCCCTCGAGCAGTTCTTC. Translation gives CASSSPLAGSLEQFF.

V is TRBV29-1 and J is TRBJ2-7; TRBD1 matches at 7 bases. CDR3 length: 14 amino acids. Unmatched junction bases numbered 11, after V lost 4 bases and J lost 5 bases. The germline gives CDR1 SQVTM, CDR2 ANQGSEA. The CDR3 DNA reads as TGCAGCGTTGCCGCAAACAGGGGTGGGCACGAGCAGTACTTC. This translates into CSVAANRGGHEQYF.

This clonotype was recorded many times. This chain joins TRBV4-1 and TRBJ1-2; 8 bases are shared with TRBD1. The CDR3 is made up of 17 amino acids. The ends lost 0 bases at V and 1 base at J; junction bases unmatched: 7. Germline loops: CDR1 MGHRA, CDR2 YSYEKL. CDR3 sequence: CASSQDPDRGSNYGYTF. The CDR3 DNA reads as TGCGCCAGCAGCCAAGACCCTGACAGGGGAAGTAACTATGGCTACACCTTC.

This chain uses TRBV2 with TRBJ2-5; D possibly corresponds to TRBD2 (6 bases). V was trimmed by 9 bases and J by 3 bases, leaving 17 bases between them. CDR3 length equals 14 residues. CDR1 and CDR2 from the germline V gene are SNHLY and FYNNEI. The CDR3 reads CASTPRGEKETQYF. The CDR3 DNA sequence: TGTGCCAGTACTCCGCGGGGCGAGAAAGAGACCCAGTACTTC.

This chain links TRBV11-2 with TRBJ2-7; maybe TRBD2 (5 bases). Germline CDR1 SGHAT, CDR2 FQNNGV. V was clipped by 0 bases and J by 5 bases, with 8 bases between them. The CDR3 has 13 amino acids. CDR3 nucleotide sequence: TGTGCCAGCAGCTTAGAGCGGGTCCACGAGCAGTACTTC. This encodes CASSLERVHEQYF.

This clonotype was observed a few times. The chain links TRBV27 to TRBJ1-1; D is ambiguous. The V gene lost 0 bases and the J gene lost 4 bases, with 6 bases spanning the gap. Germline CDR1 reads MNHEY; CDR2 reads SMNVEV (reference sequence). The CDR3 has 13 residues. The CDR3 spells CASSLSPVTEAFF. CDR3 DNA: TGTGCCAGCAGTTTATCGCCAGTCACTGAAGCTTTCTTT.

In its sample, this clonotype was seen a few times. This chain joins TRBV28 and TRBJ2-1; D is perhaps TRBD1 or TRBD2 (6 bases each). The V and J ends lost 4 bases and 3 bases respectively, with 16 bases between them. The length of the CDR3 is 16 residues. Germline-derived CDR1 and CDR2 are MDHEN and SYDVKM. The CDR3 protein is CASSSPGAGSYNEQFF. The CDR3 DNA reads as TGTGCCAGCAGTTCCCCGGGGGCGGGCAGCTACAATGAGCAGTTCTTC.

This clonotype was recorded at least ten times. The chain has TRBV20-1 and TRBJ2-1; no firm D call. The CDR3 loop spans 16 amino acids. V was trimmed by 1 base and J by 0 bases, leaving 13 bases between them. The germline gives CDR1 DFQATT, CDR2 SNEGSKA (reference sequence). The CDR3 DNA sequence: TGCAGTGCTAGAGTTCTGGAGACAAGCTCCTACAATGAGCAGTTCTTC. Its translation: CSARVLETSSYNEQFF.

This clonotype was seen repeatedly, ten times or more. The chain is built from TRBV7-4 and TRBJ2-1, with D maybe TRBD1 (6 bases). The CDR3 contains 13 residues. Trimming pared 1 base from V and 8 bases from J, leaving 9 bases between. Germline V gene sequence: CDR1 SGHVT, CDR2 SQSDAQ. CDR3 region: CASSLVRGDEQFF. As DNA, the CDR3 is TGTGCCAGCAGCTTAGTCAGGGGCGATGAGCAGTTCTTC.

This clonotype was seen at least ten times. This rearrangement joins TRBV20-1 to TRBJ2-7, with TRBD2 identical over 10 bases. CDR3 length equals 18 residues. V trimming: 1 base; J trimming: 0 bases; junction bases outside the gene matches: 12. From germline, CDR1 is DFQATT and CDR2 SNEGSKA (reference sequence). This CDR3 is CSARAVGTSVFPSYEQYF. The CDR3 nucleotides read TGCAGTGCTAGAGCGGTTGGGACTAGCGTTTTTCCCTCCTACGAGCAGTACTTC.

This clonotype turned up a few times. The CDR3 is CASSYNSRPETQYF. The CDR3, as DNA: TGTGCCAGCAGTTACAACTCCCGGCCTGAGACCCAGTACTTC. The V and J genes are TRBV6-5 and TRBJ2-5; D call uncertain. V was cut by 2 bases and J by 5 bases, with 12 bases left in between. The length of the CDR3 is 14 residues. The germline gives CDR1 MNHEY, CDR2 SVGAGI.

V gene TRBV3-1 combines with J gene TRBJ1-6, with D perhaps TRBD1 (6 bases). Deletions cut 11 bases from V and 0 bases from J, with 29 bases between. Per germline, CDR1 LGHDT and CDR2 YNNKEL (reference sequence). This CDR3 is built from 20 residues. CDR3 amino acids: CASCERKDRIKSSYNSPLHF. DNA of the CDR3: TGTGCCTCCTGCGAACGAAAGGACAGAATTAAGAGCTCCTATAATTCACCCCTCCACTTT.

On this clonotype: One base away lies a much larger clone, so this may be a sequencing read error. The chain couples TRBV29-1 to TRBJ2-1; 8 positions match TRBD1. After removal of 1 base from V and 2 bases from J, the junction contained 7 bases not matched to a gene. The CDR3 runs 16 residues. Germline lookup yields CDR1 SQVTM and CDR2 ANQGSEA. CDR3 in amino acids: CSVEGDRQMAYNEQFF. The DNA of the CDR3 is TGCAGCGTTGAAGGGGACAGGCAAATGGCCTACAATGAGCAGTTCTTC.

Comments on this clonotype: This could be a read error, since a much larger clone is one nucleotide away. The chain combines TRBV6-5 with TRBJ2-5, with a possible D match to TRBD2 (5 bases). CDR1 and CDR2 (germline): MNHEY, SVGAGI. There are 11 residues in the CDR3. This chain's CDR3 is CASRTGETQHF. CDR3 DNA: TGTGCCAGCAGAACTGGGGAGACCCAGCACTTC.

CDR3 in amino acids: CASSLRDSGSPLHF. The CDR3 region has the DNA TGTGCCAGCAGCCTGAGGGACAGTGGATCACCCCTCCACTTT. The V call is TRBV7-3, the J call TRBJ1-6, with 7 bases matching TRBD1. Unmatched junction bases numbered 8, after V lost 5 bases and J lost 10 bases. The germline CDR1 and CDR2 sequences are SGHTA and FQGTGA. The CDR3 covers 14 residues.

This clonotype has a count of ten or more. The chain uses TRBV4-1 and TRBJ1-2; possible D gene TRBD1, 6 bases. Germline V gene data show CDR1 as MGHRA and CDR2 as YSYEKL. This CDR3 has 16 residues. Trimming stripped 0 bases from V and 3 bases from J, with 14 bases between. CDR3: CASSQEEGDNDYGYTF. Written as DNA, the CDR3 is TGCGCCAGCAGCCAAGAGGAGGGGGACAACGACTATGGCTACACCTTC.

This clonotype was observed at least ten times. The chain couples TRBV29-1 to TRBJ2-5; D assignment may be TRBD1 or TRBD2 (5 bases each). The ends were cut back, 3 bases at V and 5 bases at J, with 19 bases in the middle. CDR1 and CDR2 from the germline V gene are SQVTM and ANQGSEA. The CDR3 spans 15 residues. The CDR3 region is CSVDNGMAGSETQYF. CDR3 coding DNA: TGCAGCGTTGACAACGGGATGGCAGGGTCCGAGACCCAGTACTTC.